These 23 T cell receptor beta chains came from one sample sequenced in a study of tumor-infiltrating lymphocytes in primary liver carcinoma. Both RNA and DNA were isolated together from about 19-30 mg of bulk tissue that had not been sorted. Making TCR beta cDNA involved approximately 480 ng total RNA and a constant-region primer. Slightly modified ARM-PCR with three nested multiplex PCR rounds yielded TCR beta libraries. Primers for the first two PCR rounds were TRBV1-TRBV30 forward primers and a C-beta reverse primer (roughly 10 cycles per round). TCRdb passed the multiplex PCR reads through MiXCR, listing each CDR3 protein once. In the table there are 100,000 or so distinct CDR3 sequences, roughly 69% of which are singletons. Sequences were obtained from liver tumor tissue from sampling region 5. Regarding subset: tumor region T5, tumor centre. The receptors derive from a woman aged 60 to 75 with primary liver carcinoma and hepatitis B virus infection.

As for this clonotype: Given a much more abundant clone one base away, this may be a read error. The chain is built from TRBV6-1 and TRBJ2-7; D might be TRBD1 (8 bases). The CDR3 loop spans 12 amino acids. Per the germline V gene, CDR1 is MNHNS and CDR2 is SASEGT. The germline V and J ends were trimmed by 10 bases and 4 bases, with 14 bases remaining between them. DNA for the CDR3: TGTGCCAATACAGGGGGGGGATACGAGCAGTACTTC. Its translation is CANTGGGYEQYF.

This clonotype was counted a single time. The rearrangement joins TRBV11-2 to TRBJ1-2, with D tentatively TRBD1 (5 bases). Trimming removed 4 bases from V and 6 bases from J, with 15 bases in between. Germline CDR1 is SGHAT and CDR2 is FQNNGV. This CDR3 comprises 14 residues. CDR3 in amino acids: CASSYTHGGDGYTF. The CDR3, as DNA: TGTGCCAGCAGCTACACACATGGGGGGGATGGCTACACCTTC.

Worth noting for this clonotype: A read error may explain this, as a much larger clone is one base away. The chain couples TRBV6-5 to TRBJ1-2; 7 bases match TRBD1. With 6 bases clipped from V and 7 bases from J, the junction kept 8 bases outside the gene matches. Germline V gene sequence: CDR1 MNHEY, CDR2 SVGAGI. The CDR3 is 13 amino acids. CDR3 nucleotides: TGTGCCAGCAGCCCAGACAGGGAAGGTGGCTACACCTTC. Protein product: CASSPDREGGYTF.

Details on this clonotype: The CDR3 ends on some other residue instead of the conserved phenylalanine or tryptophan, so this is likely a read error. The V gene is TRBV29-1, the J gene TRBJ2-2; 10 positions match TRBD1. The germline CDR1 and CDR2 sequences are SQVTM and ANQGSEA. This CDR3 is built from 13 residues. The DNA for the CDR3 is TGCAGCGCTGGACAGGGGGGTACCGGGAAGCTGTTTTGT. Protein sequence: CSAGQGGTGKLFC.

The sample holds a few counts of this clonotype. One base away lies a much larger clone, so this may be a sequencing read error. The chain combines TRBV10-1 with TRBJ1-5, with a weak D call TRBD1 (6 bases). Germline CDR1 and CDR2: WNHNN and SYGVQD (reference sequence). This CDR3 is built from 16 residues. The ends were cut back, 6 bases at V and 5 bases at J, with 20 bases in the middle. CDR3 residues: CASSTYWTEKYQPQHF. Here the CDR3 DNA reads TGCGCCAGCAGCACATACTGGACAGAGAAATATCAGCCCCAGCATTTT.

The sample holds many counts of this clonotype. The rearrangement uses TRBV5-4 and TRBJ2-7; 7 bases match TRBD1. This CDR3 is 14 amino acids long. Germline V gene data show CDR1 as SGHNT and CDR2 as YYREEE (reference sequence). With V trimmed by 3 bases and J by 2 bases, 5 bases remained unmatched. The DNA for the CDR3 is TGTGCCAGCAGCTCCGGGACAGATCCCTACGAGCAGTACTTC. This translates into CASSSGTDPYEQYF.

Note on this clonotype: An end of the junction differs from the germline gene, which may be a read error. This chain joins TRBV11-2 and TRBJ2-7; possible D gene TRBD2, 6 bases. The CDR3 has 15 amino acids. Germline CDR1 SGHAT, CDR2 FQNNGV. The DNA for the CDR3 is TGTGTCAGCAGCCTAGACCCTGCGGGGACCTACGTGCAGTACTTC. Amino acids: CVSSLDPAGTYVQYF. Full variable domain (remainder filled in from reference TRBV11-2 and TRBJ2-7): EAGVAQSPRYKIIEKRQSVAFWCNPISGHATLYWYQQILGQGPKLLIQFQNNGVVDDSQLPKDRFSAERLKGVDSTLKIQPAKLEDSAVYLCVSSLDPAGTYVQYFGPGTRLTVT.

This clonotype was recorded a few times. The V gene is TRBV5-1, the J gene TRBJ2-1; D is ambiguous. CDR3 length: 15 amino acids. CDR1 and CDR2 (germline): SGHRS, YFSETQ. With 0 bases removed from V and 4 bases from J, the gap between germline ends came to 11 bases. CDR3 sequence (DNA): TGCGCCAGCAGCTTGGCCTGGGCTCCTTACAATGAGCAGTTCTTC. The encoded protein is CASSLAWAPYNEQFF.

For this clonotype: This could be a read error, since a much larger clone is one nucleotide away. The chain is built from TRBV7-9 and TRBJ1-4, with 10 positions matching TRBD1. Germline V gives CDR1 SEHNR, CDR2 FQNEAQ (reference sequence). The CDR3 covers 14 residues. The CDR3 loop reads CASSLGTGAENLFF. The CDR3 nucleotides are TGTGCCAGCAGCTTGGGGACAGGGGCCGAAAACCTGTTTTTT. Drawing the rest from reference TRBV7-9 and TRBJ1-4, the complete variable domain is DTGVSQNPRHKITKRGQNVTFRCDPISEHNRLYWYRQTLGQGPEFLTYFQNEAQLEKSRLLSDRFSAERPKGSFSTLEIQRTEQGDSAMYLCASSLGTGAENLFFGSGTQLSVL.

Remarks on this clonotype: The junction differs from germline at one of its ends, possibly a read error. The genes are TRBV6-5 and TRBJ2-2; no definite D call. Germline V gene data show CDR1 as MNHEY and CDR2 as SVGAGI. This CDR3 contains 16 residues. In DNA form, the CDR3 reads TGTGTCAGCAGTTACTCGAACTCCCCGGGCACCGGGGAGCTGTTTTTT. Amino acids: CVSSYSNSPGTGELFF.

V usage is TRBV7-2 and J usage is TRBJ2-7; TRBD1 agrees at 9 bases. The ends lost 4 bases at V and 3 bases at J; junction bases unmatched: 7. CDR3 length: 15 residues. CDR1 and CDR2 (germline): SGHTA, FQGNSA. This CDR3 is CASSSQQGAIYEQYF. In nucleotides, the CDR3 is TGTGCCAGCAGCTCCCAACAGGGGGCGATCTACGAGCAGTACTTC.

This clonotype was picked up many times. The chain joins TRBV10-3 to TRBJ2-7; D is unresolved. In germline, CDR1 is ENHRY, CDR2 SYGVKD. Trimming shortened V by 7 bases and J by 7 bases, and 11 bases separated the two germline ends. The CDR3 covers 11 residues. The CDR3, as DNA: TGTGCCATCATGGAAGGGTTAGAGCAGTACTTC. Protein sequence: CAIMEGLEQYF.

In the case of this clonotype: Compared with germline, one end of the junction differs, possibly owing to a read error. This chain uses TRBV6-6 with TRBJ2-7; D ambiguous. CDR1 is MNHNY and CDR2 is SVGAGI in the germline V gene (reference sequence). The length of the CDR3 is 13 residues. CDR3 bases: TGTGCCAGCATCCCGAATCGTTCCTACGAGCAGTGCTTC. It encodes CASIPNRSYEQCF.

Details on this clonotype: The junction differs from germline at one of its ends, possibly a read error. This sequence joins TRBV28 and TRBJ2-5; D is possibly TRBD2 (6 bases). The CDR3 extends over 16 amino acids. In germline, CDR1 is MDHEN, CDR2 SYDVKM. The CDR3 region has the DNA TGTGCCAGCAGTTTTCCAGCGAGAGGGCGGGGAGAGACCCGGTACTTC. It encodes CASSFPARGRGETRYF.

Concerning this clonotype: Sequence at one end of the junction differs from germline and may be a read error. The rearrangement links TRBV6-5 to TRBJ2-2, with 9 nucleotides matching TRBD1. Germline CDR1 is MNHEY and CDR2 is SVGAGI. The CDR3 has 16 residues. The CDR3 region has the DNA TGTGCCAGCAGTGGCCGGGACAGGGACTCAACCGGGAAGCTGCTTTTT. It specifies CASSGRDRDSTGKLLF.

Remarks on this clonotype: An end of the junction does not agree with germline; a read error may underlie this. The CDR3 loop is CASSQETSGRGKGELFF. For the CDR3, the DNA is TGCGCTAGCAGCCAGGAAACTAGCGGGAGAGGGAAGGGGGAGCTGTTTTTT. The chain recombines TRBV4-1 with TRBJ2-2; 11 bases are shared with TRBD2. From germline, CDR1 is MGHRA and CDR2 YSYEKL. This CDR3 spans 17 amino acids.

Regarding this clonotype: This may come from a read error, since a much larger clone is one base off. The chain carries TRBV28 and TRBJ2-5, with D perhaps being TRBD1 or TRBD2 (5 bases each). Germline V gene lookup returns CDR1 MDHEN and CDR2 SYDVKM. The CDR3 contains 17 residues. The CDR3 bases are TGTGCCAGCAGTTTAGGACCCCCAGGGAGCCTCCAAGATACCCAGTACTTC. Amino acid sequence: CASSLGPPGSLQDTQYF.

There are many counts of this clonotype. The gene calls are TRBV6-6 and TRBJ2-1; 10 nucleotides agree with TRBD2. The germline gives CDR1 MNHNY, CDR2 SVGAGI (reference sequence). The CDR3 consists of 17 residues. Trimming took 0 bases from V and 7 from J; bases not matched to a gene: 9. The CDR3 coding sequence is TGTGCCAGCAGTTACTCCTCATCTAGCGGGAGTCATAATGAGCAGTTCTTC. Translation gives CASSYSSSSGSHNEQFF.

The CDR3, as DNA: TGTGCCAGCAGTTACCACCTGGGCGCGGATGAGCAGTTCTTC. Its protein product is CASSYHLGADEQFF. V usage is TRBV7-8 and J usage is TRBJ2-1, with unresolved D. V lost 6 bases, J lost 8 bases, and 17 bases lay in between. Per the germline V gene, CDR1 is SGHVS and CDR2 is FQNEAQ. This CDR3 has 14 residues.

On this clonotype itself: A junction end diverges from the germline sequence, so it may reflect a read error. The chain links TRBV5-1 to TRBJ2-1; 8 bases agree with TRBD2. The CDR3 spans 14 residues. Germline CDR1 is SGHRS and CDR2 is YFSETQ. The CDR3 DNA reads as TGCGCCAACAGCTACGGGAGGGCCTTCAATGAGCAGTTCTTC. Translating gives CANSYGRAFNEQFF.

This clonotype was recorded once. The junction departs from the called germline gene at one end, perhaps through a read error. This chain joins TRBV10-2 and TRBJ2-7; perhaps TRBD2 as D (6 bases). Per germline, CDR1 WSHSY and CDR2 SAAADI. The CDR3 covers 15 residues. CDR3 sequence (DNA): TGCGCCAGCAGGTACGGGACTTGCGGATCCTACAAGCAGTACTTC. It yields the protein CASRYGTCGSYKQYF.

The chain carries TRBV14 and TRBJ2-1, with TRBD2 as a possible D gene (6 bases). Trimming removed 2 bases from V and 9 bases from J, with 20 bases in between. CDR3 length equals 16 residues. The V gene's germline CDR1 is SGHDN and CDR2 FVKESK. CDR3 protein: CASSQMGGTGHGEQFF. The CDR3 region has the DNA TGTGCCAGCAGCCAAATGGGCGGGACTGGCCATGGTGAGCAGTTCTTC.

Details on this clonotype: The conserved phenylalanine or tryptophan is not found at the CDR3 terminus, so this likely reflects a read error. The chain uses TRBV30 and TRBJ2-2, with 11 bases lining up with TRBD2. V shed 4 bases, J shed 1 base, and the junction held 11 bases outside the gene matches. The CDR3 covers 18 residues. Germline V CDR1 and CDR2: GTSNPN, SVGIG (reference sequence). The CDR3 reads CAWTKGTSGSKNTGELFS. CDR3 sequence (DNA): TGTGCCTGGACAAAGGGTACTAGCGGGAGTAAGAACACCGGGGAGCTGTTTTCT.